The 15 T cell receptor beta chains in this list originate from one sample, sequenced in a study of shared clonotypes between healthy human individuals. CD45RO-negative cells were positively selected for CCR7, leaving out terminally differentiated effector memory CD45RA+ cells. The protocol was immunoSEQ multiplex PCR, while the TCRdb copy is restricted to in-frame clones and leaves out a portion. This sample has about 2.1 million clones; 93% occur once, and the top ten carry around 1.8%. Sequenced: naive CD8+ T cells from PBMCs. These receptors were obtained from a man between 18 and 29 years old in good health. Some clones in this sample may be carry-over from other donors' samples.

The CDR3 sequence is CASSLGTGTYEQYF. The CDR3 coding sequence is TGTGCCAGCAGCTTGGGAACAGGAACCTACGAGCAGTACTTC. The chain uses TRBV5-5 and TRBJ2-7; D may be TRBD1 (5 bases). V lost 0 bases and J 2 bases, leaving 9 bases between the germline ends. The CDR3 is made up of 14 amino acids. The germline V gene encodes CDR1 SGHKS and CDR2 YYEKEE (reference sequence).

The chain has TRBV9 and TRBJ1-1, with TRBD1 matching over 8 bases. Germline loops: CDR1 SGDLS, CDR2 YYNGEE. Trimming took 2 bases from V and 0 from J; bases not matched to a gene: 6. CDR3 length: 16 residues. The CDR3 spells CASSVIGDRMNTEAFF. DNA for the CDR3: TGTGCCAGCAGCGTTATTGGGGACAGGATGAACACTGAAGCTTTCTTT.

The gene calls are TRBV28 and TRBJ1-2, with 8 positions matching TRBD1. Germline lookup yields CDR1 MDHEN and CDR2 SYDVKM. CDR3 length equals 14 residues. Losses at the gene ends were 6 bases for V and 5 bases for J; bases not matched to a gene: 8. The DNA of the CDR3 is TGTGCCAGCAGCTCCGAGGACAGGGAATATGGCTACACCTTC. Translating gives CASSSEDREYGYTF.

This chain joins TRBV4-1 and TRBJ2-3; 7 nucleotides line up with TRBD2. Germline V lookup: CDR1 MGHRA, CDR2 YSYEKL. The CDR3 loop spans 15 amino acids. Trimming removed 3 bases from V and 0 bases from J; junction bases left unmatched: 3. Here the CDR3 reads CASSHPSGSTDTQYF. The CDR3 DNA reads as TGCGCCAGCAGCCACCCTAGCGGAAGCACAGATACGCAGTATTTT.

The chain combines TRBV25-1 with TRBJ2-1; D remains ambiguous. Germline loops: CDR1 MGHDK, CDR2 SYGVNS. The CDR3 loop spans 12 amino acids. The V end lost 5 bases, the J end lost 4 bases, and 6 bases lay between the germline ends. As DNA, the CDR3 is TGTGCCAGCAGTCGGGCTTACAATGAGCAGTTCTTC. Protein sequence: CASSRAYNEQFF.

This clone was seen only once. This sequence joins TRBV4-3 and TRBJ1-3; D unresolved. V dropped 3 bases and J dropped 0 bases, with 9 bases sitting between them. Germline CDR1 reads LGHNA; CDR2 reads YSLEER. CDR3 size: 15 residues. The CDR3 loop reads CASSHLLDSGNTIYF. The CDR3 DNA sequence: TGCGCCAGCAGCCACCTCTTAGACTCTGGAAACACCATATATTTT.

This clone was recorded only once. The chain recombines TRBV4-3 with TRBJ2-2; D not resolved. The V gene's germline CDR1 is LGHNA and CDR2 YSLEER. With 5 bases removed from V and 6 bases from J, the gap between germline ends came to 13 bases. The length of the CDR3 is 14 residues. This CDR3 is CASSMRGRAGELFF. The DNA for the CDR3 is TGCGCCAGCAGCATGAGAGGTCGGGCCGGGGAGCTGTTTTTT.

Of note for this clone: The same CDR3 arises from other DNA sequences in this sample as well. J is TRBJ2-7 and V is TRBV2, with 7 bases lining up with TRBD1. The V segment lost 2 bases and the J segment 4 bases; nucleotides outside the gene matches: 5. The CDR3 is 14 residues long. The germline V gene encodes CDR1 SNHLY and CDR2 FYNNEI. The CDR3 sequence is CASSETGQPYEQYF. The CDR3 nucleotides read TGTGCCAGCAGTGAAACGGGACAGCCATACGAGCAGTACTTC. Looking up the rest from reference TRBV2 and TRBJ2-7 gives the full variable domain: EPEVTQTPSHQVTQMGQEVILRCVPISNHLYFYWYRQILGQKVEFLVSFYNNEISEKSEIFDDQFSVERPDGSNFTLKIRSTKLEDSAMYFCASSETGQPYEQYFGPGTRLTVT.

The gene calls are TRBV28 and TRBJ2-5; 7 bases fit TRBD1. The CDR3 is 15 residues long. CDR1 MDHEN and CDR2 SYDVKM come from the germline V gene. V shed 4 bases and J 5 bases; nucleotides not matched to a gene: 10. In nucleotides, the CDR3 is TGTGCCAGCAGTTCCTACAGGGGTCTAGGGGAGACCCAGTACTTC. Translation: CASSSYRGLGETQYF.

The CDR3 loop is CASSIGTGGTDGYEQYF. CDR3 DNA: TGTGCCAGCAGCATTGGGACAGGGGGTACCGACGGCTACGAGCAGTACTTC. The chain is built from TRBV5-5 and TRBJ2-7, with TRBD1 matching over 11 bases. The V gene end was trimmed by 4 bases and the J gene end by 3 bases; junction bases not matched to a gene: 12. CDR1 is SGHKS and CDR2 is YYEKEE in the germline V gene (reference sequence). This CDR3 spans 17 amino acids.

The rearrangement joins TRBV5-1 to TRBJ2-2; D call uncertain. Germline V lookup: CDR1 SGHRS, CDR2 YFSETQ. This CDR3 is built from 14 residues. Trimming left V 1 base short and J 5 bases short, with 9 bases between. The DNA for the CDR3 is TGCGCCAGCAGCTTGTTGGGGAAAACCGGGGAGCTGTTTTTT. Translation: CASSLLGKTGELFF.

This clone was seen a few times. Since a far larger clone is one base different, this is likely a read error. This chain joins TRBV7-6 and TRBJ1-1, with D possibly matching TRBD1 (5 bases). V was trimmed by 2 bases and J by 4 bases, leaving 5 bases between them. CDR1 SGHVS and CDR2 FNYEAQ come from the germline V gene. The CDR3 has 12 residues. The CDR3 protein is CASSLRGTEAFF. As DNA, the CDR3 is TGTGCCAGCAGCTTAAGGGGCACTGAAGCTTTCTTT.

The DNA for the CDR3 is TGTGCCAGCAGCCCTTTTCGGGTACAGGGACCGCTTTATAATTCACCCCTCCACTTT. Translation gives CASSPFRVQGPLYNSPLHF. The chain recombines TRBV28 with TRBJ1-6, with D tentatively TRBD1 (6 bases). CDR1 and CDR2 (germline): MDHEN, SYDVKM. CDR3 length: 19 amino acids. The germline V and J ends were trimmed by 6 bases and 4 bases, with 25 bases remaining between them.

This chain joins TRBV9 and TRBJ1-3, with 9 positions matching TRBD1. Germline V gives CDR1 SGDLS, CDR2 YYNGEE. This CDR3 has 16 amino acids. V shed 4 bases and J 4 bases; nucleotides not matched to a gene: 9. The CDR3 nucleotides read TGTGCCAGCAGCTCTTCCGGGACAGGGTTCGGAAACACCATATATTTT. Its translation is CASSSSGTGFGNTIYF.

In nucleotides, the CDR3 is TGTGCCATCAGTGAGTCTATTCGCCTGCCGAACACTGAAGCTTTCTTT. Translation gives CAISESIRLPNTEAFF. The V call is TRBV10-3, the J call TRBJ1-1; D is unclear. CDR3 size: 16 residues. Germline V gene sequence: CDR1 ENHRY, CDR2 SYGVKD. The V end was cut by 0 bases, the J end by 1 base, with 12 bases between.